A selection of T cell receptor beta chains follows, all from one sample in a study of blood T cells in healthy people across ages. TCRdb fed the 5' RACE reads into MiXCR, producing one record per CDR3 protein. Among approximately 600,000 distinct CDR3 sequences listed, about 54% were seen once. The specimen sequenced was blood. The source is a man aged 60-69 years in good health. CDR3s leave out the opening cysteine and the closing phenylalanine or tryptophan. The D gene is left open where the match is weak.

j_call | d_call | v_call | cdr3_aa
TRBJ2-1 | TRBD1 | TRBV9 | ASSPSRRDRFHEQF
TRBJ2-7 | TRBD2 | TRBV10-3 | AISVGGSSYEQY
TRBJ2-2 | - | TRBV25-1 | ASSIIGQGPTGELF
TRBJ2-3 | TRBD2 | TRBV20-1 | SARGSGDGADTQY
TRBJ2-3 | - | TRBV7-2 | ASSPQGHLSEGQY
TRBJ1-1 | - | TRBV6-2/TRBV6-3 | ASRRRRTEAF
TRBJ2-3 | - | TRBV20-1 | SARGGPDTQY
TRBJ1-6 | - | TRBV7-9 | ASSSGAFNSPLH
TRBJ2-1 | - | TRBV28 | ASSYGGTYNEQF
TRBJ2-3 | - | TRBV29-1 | SVESGNTQY